The clone carrying this T cell receptor beta chain was observed at least ten times. The library was prepared for alpha chains; this beta chain is a stray read, so its frequency means little. Unique molecular identifiers tagged every individual TCR cDNA molecule. TCRdb processed the 5' RACE reads anew with MiXCR; each CDR3 protein has one entry. Among 9,500 to 15,000 distinct CDR3 sequences listed, 6.2% were seen once. This CDR3 spans 16 amino acids. V lost 4 bases to trimming and J lost 3 bases; unmatched junction nucleotides: 8. Per the germline V gene, CDR1 is MGHRA and CDR2 is YSYEKL. The time point: sample taken at primary tumor resection. Material for sequencing was whole RNA from tumor, nontumor lung or frozen PBMC, left unsorted. This entry belongs to a study of spatial heterogeneity in lung cancer. Study details: Detection consistently yielded more beta chains than alpha chains.

This chain joins TRBV4-1 and TRBJ2-7; 11 bases are a match to TRBD2. Sequencing was performed on normal lung tissue next to the tumor, taken at surgery. This TCR was sampled from a male donor with early-stage non-small cell lung cancer. The DNA for the CDR3 is TGCGCCAGCAGCCGCCGGGGACTAGCGGACCACTACGAGCAGTACTTC. Protein: CASSRRGLADHYEQYF.